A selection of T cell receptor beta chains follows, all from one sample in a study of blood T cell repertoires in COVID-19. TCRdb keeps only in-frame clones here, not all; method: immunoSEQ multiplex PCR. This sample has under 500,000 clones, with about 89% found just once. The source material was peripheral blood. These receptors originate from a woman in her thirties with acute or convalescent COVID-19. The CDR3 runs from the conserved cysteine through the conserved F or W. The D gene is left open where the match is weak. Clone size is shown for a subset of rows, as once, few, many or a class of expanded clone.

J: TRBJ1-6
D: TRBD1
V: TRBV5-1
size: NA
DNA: TGCGCCAGCAGCTCACCGTCTGACAGGGCCTATAATTCACCCCTCCACTTT
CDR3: CASSSPSDRAYNSPLHF

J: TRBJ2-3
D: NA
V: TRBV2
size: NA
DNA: TGTGCCAGCAGTGAATACGGCGGGGGCTCATGGGATACGCAGTATTTT
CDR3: CASSEYGGGSWDTQYF

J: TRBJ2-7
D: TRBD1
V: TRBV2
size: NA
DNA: TGTGCCAGCAGTTTTCCCGGGACAGGGGGCTCCTACGAGCAGTACTTC
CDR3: CASSFPGTGGSYEQYF

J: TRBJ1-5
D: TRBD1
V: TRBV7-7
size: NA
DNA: TGTGCCAGCAGCTTAGCGGGTAGGACAGGGATCAATCAGCCCCAGCATTTT
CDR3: CASSLAGRTGINQPQHF

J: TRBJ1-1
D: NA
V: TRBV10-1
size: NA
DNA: TGCGCCAGCAGTGAGACCAATTTGGGGAGGCCTGCTTTCTTT
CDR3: CASSETNLGRPAFF

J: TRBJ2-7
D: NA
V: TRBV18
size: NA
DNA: TGTGCCAGCTCACCTACCAACAGGGACTACGAGCAGTACTTC
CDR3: CASSPTNRDYEQYF

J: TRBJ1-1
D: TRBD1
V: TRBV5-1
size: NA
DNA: TGCGCCAGCAGCTTACAGGGGACAACGAACACTGAAGCTTTCTTT
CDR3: CASSLQGTTNTEAFF

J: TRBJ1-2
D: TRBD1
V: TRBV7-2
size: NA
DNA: TGTGCCAGCAGCTTAGTTGAACAGGGGTCCTATGGCTACACCTTC
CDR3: CASSLVEQGSYGYTF

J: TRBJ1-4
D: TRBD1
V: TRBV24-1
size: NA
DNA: TGTGCCACCAGTGGGACAGGGGAAAAACTGTTTTTT
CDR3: CATSGTGEKLFF

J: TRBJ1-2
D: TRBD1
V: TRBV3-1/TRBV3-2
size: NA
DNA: TGTGCCAGCAGCCAAGAAGGGGGGCAGGGGGCGAAGTTGTCTGAGTGGTGGGAATTCTATGGCTACACCTTC
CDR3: CASSQEGGQGAKLSEWWEFYGYTF

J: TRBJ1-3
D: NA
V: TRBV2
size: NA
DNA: TGTGCCAGCAGTGGCCCGGTCCGGACAGCGACCTCTGGAAACACCATATATTTT
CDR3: CASSGPVRTATSGNTIYF

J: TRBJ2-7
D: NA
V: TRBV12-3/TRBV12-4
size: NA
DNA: TGTGCCAGCAGTTTTAGGAGGGAATCCGAGCAGTACTTC
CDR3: CASSFRRESEQYF

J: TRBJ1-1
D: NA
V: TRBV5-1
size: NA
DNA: TGCGCCAGCAGCTTAACAGGGACGGAAGCTTTCTTT
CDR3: CASSLTGTEAFF

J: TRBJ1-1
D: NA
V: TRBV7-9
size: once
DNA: TGTGCCAGCAGTTCTCTCGGGGGGTTGCTGAACACTGAAGCTTTCTTT
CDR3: CASSSLGGLLNTEAFF

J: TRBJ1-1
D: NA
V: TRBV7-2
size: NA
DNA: TGTGCCAGCAGCTTCCTTGGCGGAGAAGCTTTCTTT
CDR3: CASSFLGGEAFF

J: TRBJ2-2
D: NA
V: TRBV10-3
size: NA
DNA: TGTGCCATCAGTGGGGACTCCGGAAACACCGGGGAGCTGTTTTTT
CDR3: CAISGDSGNTGELFF

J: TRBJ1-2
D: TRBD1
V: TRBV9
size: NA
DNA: TGTGCCAGCAGATTCACCCGACAGGGATCAAACTATGGCTACACCTTC
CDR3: CASRFTRQGSNYGYTF

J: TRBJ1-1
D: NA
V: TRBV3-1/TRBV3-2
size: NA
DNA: TGTGCCAGCAGCCCACGGGTAGGGAACACTGAAGCTTTCTTT
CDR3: CASSPRVGNTEAFF

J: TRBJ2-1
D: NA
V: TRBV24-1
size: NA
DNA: TGTGCCACCAGTGATCCGGGGATAACCTACAATGAGCAGTTCTTC
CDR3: CATSDPGITYNEQFF

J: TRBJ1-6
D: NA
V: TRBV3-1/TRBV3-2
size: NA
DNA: TGTGCCAGCAGCCCGCGGTCTAATTCACCCCTCCACTTT
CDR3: CASSPRSNSPLHF

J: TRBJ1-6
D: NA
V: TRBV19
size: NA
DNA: TGTGCCAGTAGTGACACGCTCTCTGATTCACCCCTCCACTTT
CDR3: CASSDTLSDSPLHF

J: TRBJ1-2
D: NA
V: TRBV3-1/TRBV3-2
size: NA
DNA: TGTGCCAGCAGCCAAGAGCCACACCCTTTTCCCTATGGCTACACCTTC
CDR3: CASSQEPHPFPYGYTF

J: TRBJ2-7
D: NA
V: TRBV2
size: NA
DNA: TGTGCCAGCAGTTGGGCAGAATCCTACGAGCAGTACTTC
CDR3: CASSWAESYEQYF

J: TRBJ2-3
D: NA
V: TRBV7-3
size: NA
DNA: TGTGCCAGCAGCCGCACTTACACAGATACGCAGTATTTT
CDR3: CASSRTYTDTQYF

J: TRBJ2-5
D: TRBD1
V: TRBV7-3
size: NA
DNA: TGTGCCAGCAGCCCAACAGGGGAAAAGCAAGAGACCCAGTACTTC
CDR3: CASSPTGEKQETQYF

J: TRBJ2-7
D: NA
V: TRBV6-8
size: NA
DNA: TGTGCCAGCAGTCTCTATCGGACAGAGAGCTCCTACGAGCAGTACTTC
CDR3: CASSLYRTESSYEQYF

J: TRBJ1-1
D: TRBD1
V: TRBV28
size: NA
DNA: TGTGCCAGCAAACAAACAGGGGGCCGGGGCTTGAACACTGAAGCTTTCTTT
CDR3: CASKQTGGRGLNTEAFF

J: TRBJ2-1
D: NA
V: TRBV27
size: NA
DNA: TGTGCCAGCAGTCAACCAAGCGGGGAGCAGTTCTTC
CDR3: CASSQPSGEQFF

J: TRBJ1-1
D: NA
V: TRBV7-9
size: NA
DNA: TGTGCCAGCAGCTCTCTTTGGGGCGTAAGGAAAGCTTTCTTT
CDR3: CASSSLWGVRKAFF

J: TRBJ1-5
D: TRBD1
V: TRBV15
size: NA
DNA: TGTGCCACCAGCAGGACCGACAGGGGAGGTCAGCCCCAGCATTTT
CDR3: CATSRTDRGGQPQHF

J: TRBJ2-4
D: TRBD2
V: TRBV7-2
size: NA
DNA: TGTGCCAGCAGCGGAGCGGGGGGCAACATTCAGTACTTC
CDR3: CASSGAGGNIQYF

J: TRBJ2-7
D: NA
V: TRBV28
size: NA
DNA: TGTGCCAGCAGTTTTACACCGACCTACGAGCAGTACTTC
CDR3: CASSFTPTYEQYF

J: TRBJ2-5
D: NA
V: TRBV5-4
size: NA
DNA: TGTGCCAGCAGCTCGGAACGGGACTTACAAGAGACCCAGTACTTC
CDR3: CASSSERDLQETQYF

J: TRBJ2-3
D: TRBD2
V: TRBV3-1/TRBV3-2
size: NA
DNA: TGTGCCAGCAGCGGCAGCGGGGCAGGAGATACGCAGTATTTT
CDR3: CASSGSGAGDTQYF

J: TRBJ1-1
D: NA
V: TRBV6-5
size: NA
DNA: TGTGCCAGCAGTTACGACAGGAACACTGAAGCTTTCTTT
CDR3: CASSYDRNTEAFF

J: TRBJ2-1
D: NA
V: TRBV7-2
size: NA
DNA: TGTGCCAGCAGCTTAGTTGTGCGGGCGCCCGGACAGTTCTTC
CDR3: CASSLVVRAPGQFF

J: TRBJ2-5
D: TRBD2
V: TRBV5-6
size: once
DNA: TGTGCCAGCAGCTGGGGACTAGCGCGATTTCAAGAGACCCAGTACTTC
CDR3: CASSWGLARFQETQYF

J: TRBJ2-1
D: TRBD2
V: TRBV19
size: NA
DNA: TGTGCCAGTAGTGGGTATAGCGGGGGGGCCTACAATGAGCAGTTCTTC
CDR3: CASSGYSGGAYNEQFF

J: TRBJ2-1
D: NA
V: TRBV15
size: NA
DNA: TGTGCCACCAGCAGAGATAGGTCTAGCTGGAATGAGCAGTTCTTC
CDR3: CATSRDRSSWNEQFF

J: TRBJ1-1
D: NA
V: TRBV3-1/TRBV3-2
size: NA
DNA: TGTGCCAGCAGCCGATTTTATAGTGACACTGAAGCTTTCTTT
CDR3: CASSRFYSDTEAFF

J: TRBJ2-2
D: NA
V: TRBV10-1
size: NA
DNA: TGCGCCAGCAGTGAGTCGGGGCCCACCGGGGAGCTGTTTTTT
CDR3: CASSESGPTGELFF

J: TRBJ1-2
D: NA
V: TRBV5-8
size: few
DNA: TGTGCCAGCAGCTTGAGGGGACAACCTAACTATGGCTACACCTTC
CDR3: CASSLRGQPNYGYTF

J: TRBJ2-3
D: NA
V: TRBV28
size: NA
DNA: TGTGCCAGCAGTCTAAGCCGTACTCTAATGTATTTT
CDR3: CASSLSRTLMYF

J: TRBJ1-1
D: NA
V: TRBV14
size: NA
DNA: TGTGCCAGCACCCCCGGGGGAGGGTTGGGGGACATGAACACTGAAGCTTTCTTT
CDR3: CASTPGGGLGDMNTEAFF

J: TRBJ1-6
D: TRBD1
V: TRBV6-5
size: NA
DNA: TGTGCCAGCAATTCGGGACAGTATAATTCACCCCTCCACTTT
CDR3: CASNSGQYNSPLHF

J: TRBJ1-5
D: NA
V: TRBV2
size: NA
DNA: TGTGCCAGCAGTGAGGCAGGGTATCAGCCCCAGCATTTT
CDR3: CASSEAGYQPQHF

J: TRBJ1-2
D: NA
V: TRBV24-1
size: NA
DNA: TGTGCCACCAGTGATTCCAGGGCGGAGAACTATGGCTACACCTTC
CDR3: CATSDSRAENYGYTF

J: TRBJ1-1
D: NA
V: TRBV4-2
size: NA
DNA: TGTGCCAGCAGCCCAGTCACAGGGCAAGAAGCTTTCTTT
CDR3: CASSPVTGQEAFF

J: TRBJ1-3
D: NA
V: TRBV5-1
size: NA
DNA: TGCGCCAGCAGCTTGGGCCCCTTGAGCTCTGGAAACACCATATATTTT
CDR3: CASSLGPLSSGNTIYF

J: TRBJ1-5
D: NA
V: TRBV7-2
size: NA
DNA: TGTGCCAGCAGTTCCCTAACCCATCAGCCCCAGCATTTT
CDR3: CASSSLTHQPQHF